Listed here are 11 T cell receptor beta chains from one sample, sequenced in a study of blood T cell repertoires in COVID-19. Using immunoSEQ multiplex PCR, the repertoire was profiled, and TCRdb retains in-frame clones only, with some absent. The sample shows fewer than 250,000 clones, 84% of them seen only once. The specimen was peripheral blood. All receptors come from an elderly woman with COVID-19, enrolled during active disease.

The chain joins TRBV5-1 to TRBJ1-1, with D unresolved. V was trimmed by 1 base and J by 2 bases, leaving 6 bases between them. CDR1 SGHRS and CDR2 YFSETQ come from the germline V gene. This CDR3 comprises 13 residues. The CDR3 bases are TGCGCCAGCAGCTTGAATGTAAACACTGAAGCTTTCTTT. Translated: CASSLNVNTEAFF.

This chain uses TRBV6-5 with TRBJ1-1; weak D call: TRBD1 (6 bases). Germline V gene lookup returns CDR1 MNHEY and CDR2 SVGAGI. The CDR3 length is 13 residues. Trimming pared 10 bases from V and 8 bases from J, leaving 20 bases between. Written as DNA, the CDR3 is TGTGCCACCACACCGGGACAAAAACTGGAAGCTTTCTTT. It yields the protein CATTPGQKLEAFF.

The chain couples TRBV9 to TRBJ1-2; maybe TRBD1 (6 bases). Trimming pared 3 bases from V and 8 bases from J, leaving 11 bases between. Germline-derived CDR1 and CDR2 are SGDLS and YYNGEE. The length of the CDR3 is 12 residues. CDR3 nucleotide sequence: TGTGCCAGCAGCGACAGGGTCGGGGGCTACACCTTC. This translates into CASSDRVGGYTF.

V and J are TRBV6-5 and TRBJ1-2; D possibly corresponds to TRBD1 (5 bases). This CDR3 spans 12 amino acids. The V gene's germline CDR1 is MNHEY and CDR2 SVGAGI. The V end lost 5 bases, the J end lost 3 bases, and 7 bases lay between the germline ends. The CDR3 loop is CASSQGYYGYTF. As DNA, the CDR3 is TGTGCCAGCAGTCAGGGCTACTATGGCTACACCTTC.

Details on this clone: Other DNA sequences in this specimen translate into the identical CDR3. The rearrangement uses TRBV5-1 and TRBJ1-1; 7 bases map to TRBD1. This CDR3 is 15 amino acids long. Germline CDR1 is SGHRS and CDR2 is YFSETQ. Trimming took 0 bases from V and 1 from J; bases not matched to a gene: 3. DNA for the CDR3: TGCGCCAGCAGCTTGGTTGCAGGGGGGAACACTGAAGCTTTCTTT. Translated, it gives CASSLVAGGNTEAFF.

The V call is TRBV6-6, the J call TRBJ2-3, with 7 bases matching TRBD1. CDR3 length: 14 amino acids. V was clipped by 6 bases and J by 4 bases; unmatched bases: 7. Per germline, CDR1 MNHNY and CDR2 SVGAGI (reference sequence). The DNA for the CDR3 is TGTGCCAGCAGGTCGGGGACAGTCCCAGATACGCAGTATTTT. It is translated as CASRSGTVPDTQYF.

The J gene is TRBJ2-5, the V gene TRBV2, with D maybe TRBD2 (6 bases). Trimming stripped 6 bases from V and 4 bases from J, with 9 bases between. The germline CDR1 and CDR2 sequences are SNHLY and FYNNEI. The CDR3 totals 12 residues. The CDR3 sequence: CASRLARETQYF. CDR3 coding DNA: TGTGCCAGCAGACTAGCCCGAGAGACCCAGTACTTC.

This chain links TRBV23-1 with TRBJ2-3, with 12 bases aligning to TRBD2. TRBV23-1 is an ORF, with its function uncertain. The CDR3 has 16 residues. V lost 1 base and J lost 6; bases outside the gene matches: 5. The CDR3 sequence: CASSQYTSGGRDTQYF. The CDR3 nucleotides read TGCGCCAGCAGTCAATACACTAGCGGGGGGAGGGATACGCAGTATTTT.

V and J are TRBV4-1 and TRBJ1-6, with D unresolved. The CDR3 spans 16 residues. Trimming left V 1 base short and J 10 bases short, with 17 bases between. CDR1 MGHRA and CDR2 YSYEKL come from the germline V gene. CDR3 DNA: TGCGCCAGCAGCCAAGGCGGGCGCGGGCTCGGCTCACCCCTCCACTTT. This encodes CASSQGGRGLGSPLHF.

The rearrangement uses TRBV5-4 and TRBJ2-3; 12 nucleotides line up with TRBD2. The junction had 7 bases not matched to a gene; V was cut back by 1 base and J by 1 base. CDR3 length: 18 amino acids. The germline V gene has CDR1 SGHNT and CDR2 YYREEE (reference sequence). CDR3 sequence: CASSLSSGGAWGTDTQYF. In DNA, the CDR3 is TGTGCCAGCAGCTTGTCTAGCGGGGGGGCCTGGGGCACAGATACGCAGTATTTT. The whole variable domain, filled in from reference TRBV5-4 and TRBJ2-3, reads ETGVTQSPTHLIKTRGQQVTLRCSSQSGHNTVSWYQQALGQGPQFIFQYYREEENGRGNFPPRFSGLQFPNYSSELNVNALELDDSALYLCASSLSSGGAWGTDTQYFGPGTRLTVL.

The V call is TRBV5-1, the J call TRBJ2-3; 9 bases are shared with TRBD2. With 5 bases clipped from V and 4 bases from J, the junction kept 11 bases outside the gene matches. This CDR3 is built from 16 residues. The germline V gene has CDR1 SGHRS and CDR2 YFSETQ. The CDR3 coding sequence is TGCGCCAGCAGTACCGGGACTAGCACAGCCTCAGATACGCAGTATTTT. Amino acid sequence: CASSTGTSTASDTQYF. The full variable domain, rest sourced from reference TRBV5-1 and TRBJ2-3, is KAGVTQTPRYLIKTRGQQVTLSCSPISGHRSVSWYQQTPGQGLQFLFEYFSETQRNKGNFPGRFSGRQFSNSRSEMNVSTLELGDSALYLCASSTGTSTASDTQYFGPGTRLTVL.